This T cell receptor (beta chain) is drawn from a study of T-cell reconstitution after alpha-beta-depleted transplantation in children. The V and J ends lost 1 base and 3 bases respectively, with 6 bases between them. CDR3 length: 13 amino acids. Germline V CDR1 and CDR2: MDHEN, SYDVKM. Note on this clonotype: The antigen is not known.

TCRbeta library construction was performed incorporating unique molecular identifiers. TCRdb called the PCR reads again in MiXCR, with one record for every CDR3 protein. The table shows fewer than 450,000 distinct CDR3 sequences, with roughly 17% occurring only once. General study findings and limits: There were reportedly several hundred expanded graft clones from which alpha-beta T cells came about two months after transplant. The high TCRbeta diversity at day 60 in some patients came from surviving recipient T cells and thymic progenitors.

The TCR originated in a male patient aged 2-15 years who had a stem cell transplant for acute lymphoblastic leukemia, so the T cells may come from the graft donor. The gene calls are TRBV28 and TRBJ2-5; D unresolved. This material consisted of PBMCs, mostly from graft donor cells, taken 360 days after TCRalphabeta/CD19-depleted stem cell transplant. The chain's CDR3 is CASSLLVKETQYF. CDR3 sequence (DNA): TGTGCCAGCAGTTTATTGGTCAAAGAGACCCAGTACTTC.